Here is one T cell receptor beta chain with its context. The target antigen is unknown. As to treatment: around 19 received Ad26.COV2.S at low or high dose, single or two shots; roughly five received placebo; per-sample allocation not given. On day 63 after the first injection, vaccine and placebo recipients gave samples. The data are from a study of Ad26.COV2.S vaccination and SARS-CoV-2 variants. The wider study: A participant enrolled in the COV1001 Ad26.COV2.S trial arm provided the sample. The study gave Ad26.COV2.S intramuscularly, once or twice 56 days apart. Study-level findings and limits: Non-spike TCR breadth did not differ much between vaccine and placebo recipients. The breadth of spike-specific CD8+ and CD4+ T cell responses after vaccination was reportedly substantial.

The ends lost 5 bases at V and 2 bases at J; junction bases unmatched: 8. CDR3 length: 15 residues. Germline loops: CDR1 SGHAT, CDR2 FQDESV (reference sequence). Clones were read by immunoSEQ multiplex PCR, and TCRdb kept only the in-frame ones, dropping some. This table holds some 300,000 clones, 70% to 90% found once. J is TRBJ2-7 and V is TRBV11-1; 8 bases line up with TRBD1. The clonotype originates from a person aged 18-65 years who received the Ad26.COV2.S COVID-19 vaccine or a placebo. The material was peripheral blood, obtained in a trial of Ad26.COV2.S vaccine versus placebo. The CDR3 here is CASSLTGTGTYEQYF. DNA for the CDR3: TGTGCCAGCAGCCTGACCGGGACAGGCACCTACGAGCAGTACTTC.